Described below is a single TCR beta chain sequence and its context. Per the germline V gene, CDR1 is MGHDK and CDR2 is SYGVNS. The CDR3 loop spans 16 amino acids. V lost 0 bases and J lost 3, with 14 bases in between. These data are taken from a study of PD-1 blockade in classical Hodgkin lymphoma. All patients experienced relapse after autologous stem cell transplantation, and brentuximab vedotin exposure was variable. Sequenced by immunoSEQ multiplex PCR; TCRdb stores in-frame clones only, minus some. The repertoire includes 20,000 to 25,000 clones, around 77% of them detected once, and roughly a sixth sits in the top ten.

This TCR came from a human donor with classical Hodgkin lymphoma. The V and J genes are TRBV25-1 and TRBJ1-2, with D possibly being TRBD1 (6 bases). The source was peripheral blood mononuclear cells (PBMCs), collected before the second cycle of nivolumab. CDR3 loop: CASSEYRDTSYYGYTF. In DNA form, the CDR3 reads TGTGCCAGCAGTGAATACCGGGACACCTCATACTATGGCTACACCTTC.